Below, 19 T cell receptor beta chains from the same sample are listed, as sequenced in a study of blood T cell repertoires in COVID-19. TCRdb's table, derived via immunoSEQ multiplex PCR, lists solely in-frame clones and lacks some. Here the sample spans fewer than 20,000 clones, approximately 88% being singletons. The sequencing sample was made of PBMCs or T cells enriched from blood (not recorded which). The receptors originated from a woman in her 30s who had recovered from COVID-19.

The J gene is TRBJ1-3, the V gene TRBV19; tentatively, D is TRBD1 (5 bases). Germline CDR1 reads LNHDA; CDR2 reads SQIVND (reference sequence). V was shortened by 8 bases and J by 0 bases, with 11 bases between the two germline ends. The length of the CDR3 is 14 residues. The CDR3 reads CASAGGYSGNTIYF. CDR3 coding DNA: TGTGCCAGTGCCGGGGGGTACTCTGGAAACACCATATATTTT.

The chain has TRBV5-4 and TRBJ2-5, with a tentative D call TRBD1 (6 bases). Trimming took off 6 bases at V and 2 bases at J, with 14 bases between the two ends. The length of the CDR3 is 14 residues. Germline V gene data show CDR1 as SGHNT and CDR2 as YYREEE (reference sequence). The CDR3 here is CASTARGQQETQYF. DNA for the CDR3: TGTGCCAGCACCGCCCGCGGACAGCAAGAGACCCAGTACTTC.

This clone showed up just once. The V call is TRBV12-5, the J call TRBJ1-4; TRBD1 might be the D (6 bases). The ends were cut back, 2 bases at V and 7 bases at J, with 20 bases in the middle. CDR1 and CDR2 from the germline V gene are LGHNT and FRNRAP. This CDR3 has 17 residues. For the CDR3, the DNA is TGTGCTAGTGGTTTGAACCGAAATACAGGGAGGGGTGAAAAACTGTTTTTT. Translation gives CASGLNRNTGRGEKLFF. Complete variable domain (other parts from reference TRBV12-5 and TRBJ1-4): DARVTQTPRHKVTEMGQEVTMRCQPILGHNTVFWYRQTMMQGLELLAYFRNRAPLDDSGMPKDRFSAEMPDATLATLKIQPSEPRDSAVYFCASGLNRNTGRGEKLFFGSGTQLSVL.

The chain uses TRBV29-1 and TRBJ2-1, with D uncertain. The CDR3 contains 10 residues. Trimming cost V 6 bases and J 3 bases, with 3 bases left between them. Germline CDR1 is SQVTM and CDR2 is ANQGSEA. The CDR3 reads CSVVYNEQFF. Written as DNA, the CDR3 is TGCAGCGTCGTCTACAATGAGCAGTTCTTC.

This clone appeared a few times. The chain is built from TRBV19 and TRBJ1-2; D is undetermined. CDR1 is LNHDA, CDR2 SQIVND, per germline (reference sequence). V was cut by 3 bases and J by 2 bases, with 10 bases left in between. The CDR3 consists of 14 residues. The CDR3 nucleotides read TGTGCCAGTAGTATGGTGGGAGGAAACTATGGCTACACCTTC. Translated, it gives CASSMVGGNYGYTF.

The V gene is TRBV5-4, the J gene TRBJ2-2; the match to TRBD1 covers 8 bases. V lost 4 bases and J lost 2; bases outside the gene matches: 7. Germline-derived CDR1 and CDR2 are SGHNT and YYREEE (reference sequence). This CDR3 region has 16 residues. CDR3 sequence: CASSPNRGANTGELFF. The CDR3 DNA reads TGTGCCAGCAGCCCGAACAGGGGGGCTAACACCGGGGAGCTGTTTTTT.

V gene TRBV5-4 combines with J gene TRBJ1-4; 9 bases are shared with TRBD1. V shed 2 bases, J shed 7 bases, and the junction held 6 bases outside the gene matches. This CDR3 region has 15 residues. Germline loops: CDR1 SGHNT, CDR2 YYREEE (reference sequence). CDR3 loop: CASSLQGAGGEKLFF. The CDR3 DNA reads as TGTGCCAGCAGCTTACAGGGGGCTGGCGGTGAAAAACTGTTTTTT.

V gene TRBV15 combines with J gene TRBJ2-7, with no clear D. Germline V lookup: CDR1 LNHNV, CDR2 YYDKDF (reference sequence). This CDR3 has 15 amino acids. V was shortened by 0 bases and J by 5 bases, with 14 bases between the two germline ends. This chain's CDR3 is CATSREAAGIDEQYF. The CDR3 DNA follows: TGTGCCACCAGCAGAGAGGCGGCTGGAATCGACGAGCAGTACTTC.

The J gene is TRBJ2-2, the V gene TRBV5-6; the match to TRBD1 covers 10 bases. The CDR3 has 17 residues. Germline V gene data show CDR1 as SGHDT and CDR2 as YYEEEE. V dropped 4 bases and J dropped 5; count of bases not matched to a gene: 11. This CDR3 is CASSPVRTGGDTGELFF. The CDR3 nucleotides read TGTGCCAGCAGCCCGGTGCGGACAGGGGGAGATACCGGGGAGCTGTTTTTT.

CDR3 sequence: CSVGGAGQLNTEAFF. For the CDR3, the DNA is TGCAGCGTTGGGGGGGCGGGACAGCTGAACACTGAAGCTTTCTTT. This sequence joins TRBV29-1 and TRBJ1-1; TRBD1 matches 7 bases. The germline gives CDR1 SQVTM, CDR2 ANQGSEA. The ends lost 4 bases at V and 0 bases at J; junction bases unmatched: 8. This CDR3 has 15 residues.

This chain links TRBV20-1 with TRBJ1-1; D may be TRBD1 (5 bases). Trimming removed 5 bases at V and 1 base at J, with 14 bases between. The CDR3 loop spans 14 amino acids. Germline CDR1 and CDR2: DFQATT and SNEGSKA (reference sequence). The CDR3: CSACEGLGNTEAFF. The CDR3 bases are TGCAGTGCTTGTGAGGGACTGGGGAACACTGAAGCTTTCTTT.

The chain employs TRBV24-1 and TRBJ2-5; possible D gene TRBD1, 5 bases. Germline values: CDR1 KGHDR, CDR2 SFDVKD. Trimming removed 0 bases at V and 5 bases at J, with 6 bases between. CDR3 size: 13 residues. The CDR3 region has the DNA TGTGCCACCAGTGATTTGCAGGGTGAGACCCAGTACTTC. It is translated as CATSDLQGETQYF.

This chain joins TRBV9 and TRBJ1-1; D uncertain. The CDR3 is 17 residues long. With 4 bases removed from V and 4 bases from J, the gap between germline ends came to 23 bases. Germline assignment: CDR1 SGDLS and CDR2 YYNGEE. The CDR3 protein is CASSPRVGVLAGTEAFF. Written as DNA, the CDR3 is TGTGCCAGCAGCCCCAGAGTGGGTGTTCTTGCGGGCACTGAAGCTTTCTTT.

The V gene is TRBV7-3, the J gene TRBJ2-7; TRBD1 might be the D (6 bases). Germline V gives CDR1 SGHTA, CDR2 FQGTGA. The ends were cut back, 0 bases at V and 7 bases at J, with 10 bases in the middle. There are 13 residues in the CDR3. In DNA, the CDR3 is TGTGCCAGCAGCTTAACGGGGGCGAGGGAGCAGTACTTC. The encoded protein is CASSLTGAREQYF.

CDR3 amino acids: CASSQSGNQPQHF. The CDR3 DNA follows: TGTGCCAGCAGCCAATCTGGCAATCAGCCCCAGCATTTT. The chain employs TRBV14 and TRBJ1-5, with D unresolved. This CDR3 comprises 13 residues. V lost 2 bases to trimming and J lost 2 bases, with 4 bases between them. CDR1 is SGHDN and CDR2 is FVKESK in the germline V gene.

This rearrangement joins TRBV5-1 to TRBJ2-5, with 11 bases identical to TRBD2. Germline CDR1 is SGHRS and CDR2 is YFSETQ. This CDR3 has 15 amino acids. The junction had 8 bases not matched to a gene; V was cut back by 6 bases and J by 4 bases. This chain's CDR3 is CASTLLAGAGETQYF. The DNA for the CDR3 is TGCGCCAGCACCCTACTAGCGGGGGCGGGAGAGACCCAGTACTTC.

The rearrangement uses TRBV28 and TRBJ1-2, with D unresolved. Germline V gives CDR1 MDHEN, CDR2 SYDVKM. The ends were cut back, 7 bases at V and 4 bases at J, with 13 bases in the middle. The CDR3 is made up of 13 amino acids. The CDR3 DNA is TGTGCCAGCATTTCAACCCGAGGCTATGGCTACACCTTC. Translation: CASISTRGYGYTF.

The genes are TRBV19 and TRBJ2-3; D may be TRBD2 (6 bases). Germline V CDR1 and CDR2: LNHDA, SQIVND (reference sequence). V lost 1 base, J lost 2 bases, and 10 bases lay in between. The CDR3 has 15 residues. As DNA, the CDR3 is TGTGCCAGTAGTATAGCTCCGGGACTCACAGATACGCAGTATTTT. Protein: CASSIAPGLTDTQYF. Combining the CDR3 with reference TRBV19 and TRBJ2-3 gives the whole variable domain DGGITQSPKYLFRKEGQNVTLSCEQNLNHDAMYWYRQDPGQGLRLIYYSQIVNDFQKGDIAEGYSVSREKKESFPLTVTSAQKNPTAFYLCASSIAPGLTDTQYFGPGTRLTVL.

The J gene is TRBJ1-2, the V gene TRBV25-1; TRBD1 aligns across 7 bases. This CDR3 region has 16 residues. V dropped 6 bases and J dropped 5; count of bases not matched to a gene: 15. The V gene's germline CDR1 is MGHDK and CDR2 SYGVNS. CDR3 DNA sequence: TGTGCCAGCAGCGATTCCGGGACAGTGTTTAGGTATGGCTACACCTTC. Residues: CASSDSGTVFRYGYTF.